A single sample is the source of the 21 T cell receptor beta chains below, sequenced in a study of cytomegalovirus exposure and HLA in healthy donors. The PCR employed 60 Vbeta primers together with 13 Jbeta primers. Profiling relied on immunoSEQ multiplex PCR, and the TCRdb table lists in-frame clones only, not all of them. Of 150,000 to 200,000 clones in the sample, 70% to 85% are singletons; the top ten hold 6.4%. The sequencing sample was made of PBMCs. These receptors all stem from a man aged 50 or older in good health and CMV-seropositive.

The chain is built from TRBV30 and TRBJ2-5; unclear D gene. The CDR3 is 15 amino acids. In germline, CDR1 is GTSNPN, CDR2 SVGIG (reference sequence). Between the trimmed V and J ends, which lost 0 bases and 2 bases, there was a span of 13 bases. The CDR3 DNA reads as TGTGCCTGGAGTGTAGGCGGAAGTGGACAAGAGACCCAGTACTTC. Translating it yields CAWSVGGSGQETQYF. The full variable domain, in which reference TRBV30 and TRBJ2-5 provide the parts outside the CDR3, is SQTIHQWPATLVQPVGSPLSLECTVEGTSNPNLYWYRQAAGRGLQLLFYSVGIGQISSEVPQNLSASRPQDRQFILSSKKLLLSDSGFYLCAWSVGGSGQETQYFGPGTRLLVL.

The chain is built from TRBV23-1 and TRBJ2-3, with TRBD2 identical over 9 bases. TRBV23-1 is designated an ORF whose function remains uncertain. The CDR3 consists of 17 residues. With 2 bases clipped from V and 5 bases from J, the junction kept 11 bases outside the gene matches. The CDR3 bases are TGCGCCAGCAGTCAAGGGGCGGGAGGGCCGGGGGGAGATACGCAGTATTTT. It specifies CASSQGAGGPGGDTQYF.

V and J are TRBV7-6 and TRBJ1-3; perhaps TRBD1 as D (5 bases). The CDR3 spans 14 residues. Germline V gene sequence: CDR1 SGHVS, CDR2 FNYEAQ. Trimming took 2 bases from V and 0 from J, leaving 5 bases between them. The CDR3: CASSLQGSGNTIYF. In nucleotides, the CDR3 is TGTGCCAGCAGCTTACAGGGCTCTGGAAACACCATATATTTT.

J is TRBJ2-7 and V is TRBV30; the D gene is possibly TRBD1 (6 bases). The V and J ends lost 8 bases and 2 bases respectively, with 19 bases between them. The CDR3 extends over 14 amino acids. In germline, CDR1 is GTSNPN, CDR2 SVGIG (reference sequence). The CDR3 coding sequence is TGTGCCATGGGAAGGGGACATGGTACCTACGAGCAGTACGTC. Translating gives CAMGRGHGTYEQYV.

A note on this clone: The sample holds other DNA sequences that translate to the same CDR3. V gene TRBV30 combines with J gene TRBJ2-5; TRBD1 aligns across 10 bases. Germline CDR1 is GTSNPN and CDR2 is SVGIG (reference sequence). This CDR3 spans 15 amino acids. After removal of 5 bases from V and 5 bases from J, the junction contained 11 bases not matched to a gene. The CDR3 spells CAWAPGQGRGETQYF. The DNA for the CDR3 is TGTGCCTGGGCGCCGGGACAGGGGCGAGGGGAGACCCAGTACTTC.

This clone turned up a few times. V is TRBV6-4 and J is TRBJ2-1; 12 bases line up with TRBD2. Germline CDR1 is MRHNA and CDR2 is SNTAGT. V dropped 5 bases and J dropped 12; count of bases not matched to a gene: 5. This CDR3 is 13 amino acids long. CDR3 sequence: CASSPGLAGRQFF. The CDR3 DNA reads as TGTGCCAGCAGTCCAGGACTAGCGGGGCGGCAGTTCTTC.

The chain employs TRBV11-3 and TRBJ2-1, with TRBD1 as a possible D gene (6 bases). The CDR3 has 13 amino acids. The ends were cut back, 3 bases at V and 3 bases at J, with 6 bases in the middle. Germline-derived CDR1 and CDR2 are SGHNT and YENEEA. DNA of the CDR3: TGTGCCAGCAGCTTGGACAGCTACAATGAGCAGTTCTTC. It is translated as CASSLDSYNEQFF.

The J gene is TRBJ1-5, the V gene TRBV4-1; D is uncertain. Trimming cost V 1 base and J 3 bases, with 13 bases left between them. Germline V gene lookup returns CDR1 MGHRA and CDR2 YSYEKL. This CDR3 region has 16 residues. The DNA for the CDR3 is TGCGCCAGCAGCCAAGTCCCCGGCGGATCCAATCAGCCCCAGCATTTT. Protein product: CASSQVPGGSNQPQHF.

The V and J genes are TRBV7-9 and TRBJ2-7; 10 positions agree with TRBD1. Germline V gene data show CDR1 as SEHNR and CDR2 as FQNEAQ (reference sequence). The junction had 6 bases not matched to a gene; V was cut back by 4 bases and J by 6 bases. The CDR3 runs to 14 residues. CDR3 in amino acids: CASSSDGTGVEQYV. The CDR3 nucleotides are TGTGCCAGCAGCTCCGACGGGACAGGGGTCGAGCAGTACGTC.

The rearrangement uses TRBV12-5 and TRBJ1-5, with 8 bases aligning to TRBD1. This CDR3 spans 20 amino acids. Germline CDR1 LGHNT, CDR2 FRNRAP. V lost 2 bases and J lost 0; bases outside the gene matches: 15. CDR3 sequence (DNA): TGTGCTAGTGGTTTGCTTAAACCGGGACAGGAACCATATAGCAATCAGCCCCAGCATTTT. Encoded protein: CASGLLKPGQEPYSNQPQHF. The entire variable domain, with the rest obtained from reference TRBV12-5 and TRBJ1-5, is as follows: DARVTQTPRHKVTEMGQEVTMRCQPILGHNTVFWYRQTMMQGLELLAYFRNRAPLDDSGMPKDRFSAEMPDATLATLKIQPSEPRDSAVYFCASGLLKPGQEPYSNQPQHFGDGTRLSIL.

This chain links TRBV7-7 with TRBJ2-1; 9 nucleotides line up with TRBD2. This CDR3 is 15 amino acids long. From germline, CDR1 is SSHAT and CDR2 FNYEAQ (reference sequence). CDR3 nucleotides: TGTGCTGCTGGATGGGGCGGGAGGGCCACCAATGAGCAGTTCTTC. Translated: CAAGWGGRATNEQFF.

V gene TRBV9 combines with J gene TRBJ2-3, with 9 bases lining up with TRBD2. This CDR3 is built from 16 residues. The germline V gene has CDR1 SGDLS and CDR2 YYNGEE. V lost 0 bases, J lost 2 bases, and 4 bases stayed unmatched. CDR3 amino acids: CASSVEAGGHTDTQYF. The CDR3 nucleotides are TGTGCCAGCAGCGTAGAAGCGGGGGGCCACACAGATACGCAGTATTTT.

The chain couples TRBV6-1 to TRBJ1-3, with unresolved D. V lost 6 bases, J lost 4 bases, and 7 bases lay in between. This CDR3 contains 12 residues. CDR1 is MNHNS and CDR2 is SASEGT in the germline V gene. The CDR3 region is CASRGLGNTIYF. The CDR3 DNA sequence: TGTGCCAGCAGGGGCTTAGGAAACACCATATATTTT.

V usage is TRBV4-1 and J usage is TRBJ1-1, with 7 bases lining up with TRBD1. This CDR3 comprises 15 residues. V shed 0 bases and J 5 bases; nucleotides not matched to a gene: 6. Germline V gene sequence: CDR1 MGHRA, CDR2 YSYEKL. CDR3 sequence reads: CASSQEVTGLTEAFF. As DNA, the CDR3 is TGCGCCAGCAGCCAAGAGGTGACAGGGCTTACTGAAGCTTTCTTT.

The gene calls are TRBV5-1 and TRBJ2-1, with 8 positions matching TRBD2. Germline lookup yields CDR1 SGHRS and CDR2 YFSETQ. V lost 2 bases and J lost 1; bases outside the gene matches: 2. The CDR3 length is 15 residues. CDR3 amino acids: CASSLAGDSYNEQFF. For the CDR3, the DNA is TGCGCCAGCAGCTTAGCGGGAGATTCCTACAATGAGCAGTTCTTC.

The chain combines TRBV10-1 with TRBJ2-1; maybe TRBD2 (5 bases). This CDR3 has 15 amino acids. The germline V and J ends were trimmed by 5 bases and 5 bases, with 16 bases remaining between them. Germline CDR1 and CDR2: WNHNN and SYGVQD (reference sequence). The CDR3 sequence is CASSPGKERNNEQFF. For the CDR3, the DNA is TGCGCCAGCAGTCCCGGGAAGGAGCGAAACAATGAGCAGTTCTTC.

This rearrangement joins TRBV23-1 to TRBJ2-7, with D perhaps matching TRBD1 (5 bases). TRBV23-1 is an ORF, with its function uncertain. The length of the CDR3 is 16 residues. Trimming stripped 1 base from V and 3 bases from J, with 16 bases between. CDR3 in DNA: TGCGCCAGCAGTCAATGGACGGACACCGAAATCTACGAGCAGTACGTC. It yields the protein CASSQWTDTEIYEQYV.

V gene TRBV10-2 combines with J gene TRBJ1-5; 9 bases map to TRBD1. Germline lookup yields CDR1 WSHSY and CDR2 SAAADI. With 6 bases clipped from V and 3 bases from J, the junction kept 3 bases outside the gene matches. The CDR3 runs to 14 residues. CDR3 sequence: CASRRTGDNQPQHF. The CDR3 DNA sequence: TGCGCCAGCAGAAGGACAGGGGACAATCAGCCCCAGCATTTT.

CDR3 in amino acids: CASSLMGAVTEAFF. Here the CDR3 DNA reads TGTGCCAGCAGCTTGATGGGGGCGGTCACTGAAGCTTTCTTT. V and J are TRBV5-4 and TRBJ1-1; the D gene is possibly TRBD1 (6 bases). This CDR3 is 14 amino acids long. Between the trimmed V and J ends, which lost 1 base and 4 bases, there was a span of 11 bases. Germline V gene lookup returns CDR1 SGHNT and CDR2 YYREEE (reference sequence).

The J gene is TRBJ1-1, the V gene TRBV6-5, with unresolved D. V was cut by 8 bases and J by 8 bases, with 12 bases left in between. CDR3 size: 11 residues. Germline V lookup: CDR1 MNHEY, CDR2 SVGAGI. Here the CDR3 DNA reads TGTGCCAGCTTTTTTTTCCCAGAAGCTTTCTTT. It yields the protein CASFFFPEAFF.

The V and J genes are TRBV5-4 and TRBJ1-2, with 7 bases that match TRBD1. Germline V gives CDR1 SGHNT, CDR2 YYREEE (reference sequence). V was pared by 4 bases and J by 1 base, with 7 bases of the junction left unmatched. The CDR3 runs to 15 residues. CDR3 amino acids: CASSQGQIFNYGYTF. The CDR3 DNA sequence: TGTGCCAGCAGCCAGGGACAGATATTTAACTATGGCTACACCTTC.